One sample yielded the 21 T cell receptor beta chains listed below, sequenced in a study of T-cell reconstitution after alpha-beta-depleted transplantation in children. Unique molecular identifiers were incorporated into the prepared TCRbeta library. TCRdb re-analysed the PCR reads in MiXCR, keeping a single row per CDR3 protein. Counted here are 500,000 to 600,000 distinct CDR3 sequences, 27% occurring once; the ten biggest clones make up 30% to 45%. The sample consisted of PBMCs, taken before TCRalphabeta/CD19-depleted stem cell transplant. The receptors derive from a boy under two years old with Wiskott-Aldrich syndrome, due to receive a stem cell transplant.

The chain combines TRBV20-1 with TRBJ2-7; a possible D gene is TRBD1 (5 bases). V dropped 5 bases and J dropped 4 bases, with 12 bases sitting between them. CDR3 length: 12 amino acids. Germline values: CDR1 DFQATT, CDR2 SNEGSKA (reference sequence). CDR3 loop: CSAGAELYEQYF. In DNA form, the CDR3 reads TGCAGTGCTGGGGCGGAACTTTACGAGCAGTACTTC.

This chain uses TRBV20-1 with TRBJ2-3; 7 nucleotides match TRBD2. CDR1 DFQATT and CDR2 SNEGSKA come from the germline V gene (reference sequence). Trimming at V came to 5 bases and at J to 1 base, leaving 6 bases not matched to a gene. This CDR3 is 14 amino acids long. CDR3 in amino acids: CSALAGAGTDTQYF. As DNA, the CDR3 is TGCAGTGCTTTAGCGGGTGCTGGCACAGATACGCAGTATTTT.

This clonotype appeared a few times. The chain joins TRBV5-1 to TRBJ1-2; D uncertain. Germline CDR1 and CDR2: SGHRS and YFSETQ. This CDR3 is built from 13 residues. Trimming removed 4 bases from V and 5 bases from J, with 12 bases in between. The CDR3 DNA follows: TGCGCCAGCAGCCTAGGGCCCCCGTATGGCTACACCTTC. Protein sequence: CASSLGPPYGYTF.

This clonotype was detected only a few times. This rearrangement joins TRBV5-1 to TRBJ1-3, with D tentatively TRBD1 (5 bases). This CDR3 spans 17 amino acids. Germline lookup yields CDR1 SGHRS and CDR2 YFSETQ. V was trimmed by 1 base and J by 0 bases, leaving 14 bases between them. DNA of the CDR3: TGCGCCAGCAGCTTGTCGGGGCAGTCCTTCTCTGGAAACACCATATATTTT. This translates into CASSLSGQSFSGNTIYF.

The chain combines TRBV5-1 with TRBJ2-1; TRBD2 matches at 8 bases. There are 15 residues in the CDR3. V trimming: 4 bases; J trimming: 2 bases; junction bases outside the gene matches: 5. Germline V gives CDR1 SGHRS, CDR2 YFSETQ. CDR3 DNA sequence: TGCGCCAGCAGCATCTCGGGACTAGCCTACAATGAGCAGTTCTTC. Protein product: CASSISGLAYNEQFF.

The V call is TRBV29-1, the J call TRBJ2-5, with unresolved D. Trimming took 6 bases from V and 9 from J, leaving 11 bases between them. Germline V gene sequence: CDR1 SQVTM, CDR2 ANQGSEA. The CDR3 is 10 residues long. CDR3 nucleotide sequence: TGCAGCGTGACCCGTTGGCCCCAGTACTTC. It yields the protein CSVTRWPQYF.

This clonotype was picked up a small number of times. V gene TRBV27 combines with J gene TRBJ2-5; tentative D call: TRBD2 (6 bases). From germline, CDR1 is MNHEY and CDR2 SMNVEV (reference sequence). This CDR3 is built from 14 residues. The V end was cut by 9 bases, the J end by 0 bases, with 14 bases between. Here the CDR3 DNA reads TGTGCCAGTGCGGGGCGGGTAGACCAAGAGACCCAGTACTTC. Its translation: CASAGRVDQETQYF.

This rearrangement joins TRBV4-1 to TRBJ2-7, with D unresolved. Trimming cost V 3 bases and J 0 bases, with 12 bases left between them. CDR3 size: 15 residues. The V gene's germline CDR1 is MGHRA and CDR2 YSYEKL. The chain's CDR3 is CASSHKMSLSYEQYF. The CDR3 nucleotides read TGCGCCAGCAGCCATAAGATGTCTCTCTCCTACGAGCAGTACTTC.

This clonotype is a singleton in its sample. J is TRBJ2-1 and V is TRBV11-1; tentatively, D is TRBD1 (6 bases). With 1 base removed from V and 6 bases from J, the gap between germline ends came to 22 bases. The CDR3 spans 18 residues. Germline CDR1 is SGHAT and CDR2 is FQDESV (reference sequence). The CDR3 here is CASSLGPAGAAMLNEQFF. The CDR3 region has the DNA TGTGCCAGCAGCTTAGGGCCGGCAGGGGCTGCTATGCTCAATGAGCAGTTCTTC.

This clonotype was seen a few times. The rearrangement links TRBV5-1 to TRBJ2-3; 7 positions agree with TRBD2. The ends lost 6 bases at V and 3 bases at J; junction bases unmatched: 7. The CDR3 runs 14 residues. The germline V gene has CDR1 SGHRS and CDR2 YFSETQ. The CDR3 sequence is CASISGAGTDTQYF. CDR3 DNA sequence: TGCGCCAGCATCTCGGGAGCGGGGACAGATACGCAGTATTTT. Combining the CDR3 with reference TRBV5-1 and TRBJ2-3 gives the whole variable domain KAGVTQTPRYLIKTRGQQVTLSCSPISGHRSVSWYQQTPGQGLQFLFEYFSETQRNKGNFPGRFSGRQFSNSRSEMNVSTLELGDSALYLCASISGAGTDTQYFGPGTRLTVL.

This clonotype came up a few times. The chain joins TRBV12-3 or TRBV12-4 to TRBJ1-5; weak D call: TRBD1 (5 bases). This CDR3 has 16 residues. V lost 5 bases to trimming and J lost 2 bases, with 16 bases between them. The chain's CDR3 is CASSQGRGGGNQPQHF. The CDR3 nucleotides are TGTGCCAGCAGTCAAGGGAGGGGCGGTGGCAATCAGCCCCAGCATTTT.

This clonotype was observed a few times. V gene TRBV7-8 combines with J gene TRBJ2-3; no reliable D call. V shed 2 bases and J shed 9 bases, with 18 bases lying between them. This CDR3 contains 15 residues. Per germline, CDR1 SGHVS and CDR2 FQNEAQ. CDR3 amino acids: CASSLSTRQFGTQYF. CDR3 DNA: TGTGCCAGCAGCTTAAGTACCCGTCAGTTCGGAACGCAGTATTTT.

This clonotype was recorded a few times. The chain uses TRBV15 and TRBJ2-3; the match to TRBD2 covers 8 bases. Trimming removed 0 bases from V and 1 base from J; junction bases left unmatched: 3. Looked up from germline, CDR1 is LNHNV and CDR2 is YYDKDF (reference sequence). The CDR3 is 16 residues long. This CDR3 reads CATSRDPAGGTDTQYF. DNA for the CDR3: TGTGCCACCAGCAGAGATCCAGCGGGGGGCACAGATACGCAGTATTTT. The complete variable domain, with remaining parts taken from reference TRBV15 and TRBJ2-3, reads DAMVIQNPRYQVTQFGKPVTLSCSQTLNHNVMYWYQQKSSQAPKLLFHYYDKDFNNEADTPDNFQSRRPNTSFCFLDIRSPGLGDTAMYLCATSRDPAGGTDTQYFGPGTRLTVL.

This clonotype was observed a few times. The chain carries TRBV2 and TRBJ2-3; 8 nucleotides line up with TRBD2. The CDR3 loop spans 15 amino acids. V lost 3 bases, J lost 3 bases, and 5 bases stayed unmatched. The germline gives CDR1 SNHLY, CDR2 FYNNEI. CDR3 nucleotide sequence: TGTGCCAGCAGTGAGAGCGGGAGTGTGACAGATACGCAGTATTTT. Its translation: CASSESGSVTDTQYF.

The CDR3 DNA sequence: TGCAGTGCAAGGACTAGCGGGACTAATGAGCAGTTCTTC. This encodes CSARTSGTNEQFF. The rearrangement joins TRBV20-1 to TRBJ2-1, with 12 bases identical to TRBD2. Germline V gene sequence: CDR1 DFQATT, CDR2 SNEGSKA (reference sequence). V lost 6 bases to trimming and J lost 7 bases; unmatched junction nucleotides: 4. The CDR3 is made up of 13 amino acids.

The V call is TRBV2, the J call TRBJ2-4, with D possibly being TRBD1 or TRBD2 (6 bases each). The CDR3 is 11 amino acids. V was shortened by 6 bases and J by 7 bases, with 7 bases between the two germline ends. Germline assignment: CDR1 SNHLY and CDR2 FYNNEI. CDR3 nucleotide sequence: TGTGCCAGCAGAGGGGGGAACATTCAGTACTTC. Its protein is CASRGGNIQYF.

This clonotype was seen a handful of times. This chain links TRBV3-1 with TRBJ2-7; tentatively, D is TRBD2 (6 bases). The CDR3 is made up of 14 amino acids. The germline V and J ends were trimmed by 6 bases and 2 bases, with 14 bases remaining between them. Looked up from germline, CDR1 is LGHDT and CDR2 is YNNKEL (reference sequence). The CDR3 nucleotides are TGTGCCAGCAGGCAGACTAGTGGTGCCTACGAGCAGTACTTC. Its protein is CASRQTSGAYEQYF.

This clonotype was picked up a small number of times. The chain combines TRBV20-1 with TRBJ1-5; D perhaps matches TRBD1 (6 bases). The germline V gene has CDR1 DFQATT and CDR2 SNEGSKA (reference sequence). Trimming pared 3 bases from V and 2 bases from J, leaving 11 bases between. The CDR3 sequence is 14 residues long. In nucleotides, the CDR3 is TGCAGTGCTAGTGGAGGGGGTGGCAATCAGCCCCAGCATTTT. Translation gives CSASGGGGNQPQHF.

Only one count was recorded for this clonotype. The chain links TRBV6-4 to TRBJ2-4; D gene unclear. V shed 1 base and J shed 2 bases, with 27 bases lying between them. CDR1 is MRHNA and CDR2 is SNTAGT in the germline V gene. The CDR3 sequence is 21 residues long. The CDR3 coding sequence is TGTGCCAGCAGTGACTTCAAAGGTTCAGCTGAGTTTAACGGGCCCAAAAACATTCAGTACTTC. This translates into CASSDFKGSAEFNGPKNIQYF.

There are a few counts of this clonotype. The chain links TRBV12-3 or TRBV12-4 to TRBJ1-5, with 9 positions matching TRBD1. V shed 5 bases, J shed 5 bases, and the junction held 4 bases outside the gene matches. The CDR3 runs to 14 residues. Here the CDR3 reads CASSTGGTYQPQHF. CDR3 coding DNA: TGTGCCAGCAGTACAGGGGGCACTTATCAGCCCCAGCATTTT.

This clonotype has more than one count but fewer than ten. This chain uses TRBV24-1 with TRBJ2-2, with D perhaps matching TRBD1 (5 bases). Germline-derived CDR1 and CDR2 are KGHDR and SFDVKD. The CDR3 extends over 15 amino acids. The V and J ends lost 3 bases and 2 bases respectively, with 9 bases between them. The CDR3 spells CATSDATGNTGELFF. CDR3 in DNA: TGTGCCACCAGTGATGCCACAGGAAACACCGGGGAGCTGTTTTTT.